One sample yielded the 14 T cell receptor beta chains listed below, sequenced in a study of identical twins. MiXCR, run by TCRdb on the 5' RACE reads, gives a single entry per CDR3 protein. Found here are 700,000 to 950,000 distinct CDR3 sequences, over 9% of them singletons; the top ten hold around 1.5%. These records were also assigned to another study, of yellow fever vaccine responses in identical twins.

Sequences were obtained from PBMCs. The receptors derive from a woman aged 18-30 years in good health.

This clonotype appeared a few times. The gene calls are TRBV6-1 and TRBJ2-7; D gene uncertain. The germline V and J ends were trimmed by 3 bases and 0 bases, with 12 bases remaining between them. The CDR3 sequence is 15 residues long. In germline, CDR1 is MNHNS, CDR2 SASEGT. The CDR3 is CASSEVADPSYEQYF. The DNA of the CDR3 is TGTGCCAGCAGTGAGGTCGCGGACCCCTCCTACGAGCAGTACTTC.

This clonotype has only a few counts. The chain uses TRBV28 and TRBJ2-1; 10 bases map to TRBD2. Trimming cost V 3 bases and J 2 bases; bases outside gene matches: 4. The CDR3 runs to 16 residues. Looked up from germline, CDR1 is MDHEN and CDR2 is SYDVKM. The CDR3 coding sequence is TGTGCCAGCAGTTTTCCCGGGACTAGCGCCTACAATGAGCAGTTCTTC. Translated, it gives CASSFPGTSAYNEQFF.

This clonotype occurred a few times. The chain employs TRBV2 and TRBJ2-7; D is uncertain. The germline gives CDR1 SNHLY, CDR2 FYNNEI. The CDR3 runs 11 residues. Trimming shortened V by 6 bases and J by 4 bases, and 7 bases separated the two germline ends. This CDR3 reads CASREFYEQYV. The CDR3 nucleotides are TGTGCCAGCAGGGAGTTTTACGAGCAGTACGTC.

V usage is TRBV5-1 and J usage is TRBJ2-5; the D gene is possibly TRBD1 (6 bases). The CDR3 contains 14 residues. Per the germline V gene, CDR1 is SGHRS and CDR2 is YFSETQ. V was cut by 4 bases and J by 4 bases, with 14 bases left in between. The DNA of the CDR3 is TGCGCCAGCAGCCCAGGACAGCTGGGAGAGACCCAGTACTTC. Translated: CASSPGQLGETQYF.

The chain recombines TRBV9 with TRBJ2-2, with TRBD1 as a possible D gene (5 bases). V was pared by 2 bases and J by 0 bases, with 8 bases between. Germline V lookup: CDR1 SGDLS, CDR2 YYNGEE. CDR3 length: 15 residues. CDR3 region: CASSVDSSNTGELFF. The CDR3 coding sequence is TGTGCCAGCAGCGTCGACAGTTCGAACACCGGGGAGCTGTTTTTT.

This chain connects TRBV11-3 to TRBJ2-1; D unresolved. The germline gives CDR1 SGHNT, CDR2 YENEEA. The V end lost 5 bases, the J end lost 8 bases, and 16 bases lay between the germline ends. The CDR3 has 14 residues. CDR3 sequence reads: CASSPNEVQDEQFF. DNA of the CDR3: TGTGCCAGCAGCCCGAACGAGGTACAAGATGAGCAGTTCTTC.

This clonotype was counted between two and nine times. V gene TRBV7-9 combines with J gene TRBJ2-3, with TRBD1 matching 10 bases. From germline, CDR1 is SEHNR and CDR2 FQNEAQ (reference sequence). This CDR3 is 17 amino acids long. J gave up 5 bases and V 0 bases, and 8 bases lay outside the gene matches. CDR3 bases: TGTGCCAGCAGCTTAGCGACAGGGGGCTCTTTTGAAGATACGCAGTATTTT. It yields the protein CASSLATGGSFEDTQYF.

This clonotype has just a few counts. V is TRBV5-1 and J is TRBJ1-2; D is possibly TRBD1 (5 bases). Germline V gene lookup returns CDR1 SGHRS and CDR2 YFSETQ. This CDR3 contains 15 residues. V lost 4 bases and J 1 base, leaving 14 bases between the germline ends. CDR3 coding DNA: TGCGCCAGCAGCGTCGGGGGGACGCTTAACTATGGCTACACCTTC. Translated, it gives CASSVGGTLNYGYTF.

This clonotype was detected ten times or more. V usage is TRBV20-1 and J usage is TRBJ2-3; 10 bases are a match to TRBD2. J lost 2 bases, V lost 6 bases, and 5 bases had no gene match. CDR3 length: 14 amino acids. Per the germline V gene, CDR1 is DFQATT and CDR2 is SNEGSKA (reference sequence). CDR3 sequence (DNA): TGCAGTGCAACGGGACTAGCGAACACAGATACGCAGTATTTT. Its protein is CSATGLANTDTQYF.

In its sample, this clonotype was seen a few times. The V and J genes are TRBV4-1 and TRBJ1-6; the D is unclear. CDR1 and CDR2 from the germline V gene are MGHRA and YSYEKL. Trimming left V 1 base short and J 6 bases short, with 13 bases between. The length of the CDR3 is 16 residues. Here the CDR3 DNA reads TGCGCCAGCAGCCAAGGAGGAGGACGGAGTAATTCACCCCTCCACTTT. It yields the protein CASSQGGGRSNSPLHF.

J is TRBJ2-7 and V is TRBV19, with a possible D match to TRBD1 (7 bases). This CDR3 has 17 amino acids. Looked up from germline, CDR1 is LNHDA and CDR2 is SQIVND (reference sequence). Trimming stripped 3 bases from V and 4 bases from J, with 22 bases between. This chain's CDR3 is CASSIFAGRRGLYEQYV. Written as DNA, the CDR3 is TGTGCCAGTAGTATCTTCGCCGGGAGAAGGGGGCTATACGAGCAGTACGTC.

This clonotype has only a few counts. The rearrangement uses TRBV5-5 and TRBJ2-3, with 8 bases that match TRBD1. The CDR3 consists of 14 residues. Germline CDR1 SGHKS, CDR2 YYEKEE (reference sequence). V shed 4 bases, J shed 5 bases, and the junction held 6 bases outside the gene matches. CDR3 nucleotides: TGTGCCAGCAGCCTGGACAGGGTTGGAGATACGCAGTATTTT. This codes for CASSLDRVGDTQYF.

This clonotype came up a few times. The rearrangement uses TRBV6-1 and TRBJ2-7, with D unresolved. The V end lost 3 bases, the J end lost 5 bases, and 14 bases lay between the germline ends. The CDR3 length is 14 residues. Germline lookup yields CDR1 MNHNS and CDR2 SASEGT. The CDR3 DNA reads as TGTGCCAGCAGTGATTGGGCAGGTCGGCACGAGCAGTACGTC. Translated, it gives CASSDWAGRHEQYV.

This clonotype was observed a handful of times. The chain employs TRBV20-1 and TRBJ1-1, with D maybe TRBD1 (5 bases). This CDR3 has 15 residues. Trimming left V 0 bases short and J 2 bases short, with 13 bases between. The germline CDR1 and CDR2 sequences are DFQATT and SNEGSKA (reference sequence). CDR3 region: CSARDYGAVNTEAFF. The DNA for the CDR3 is TGCAGTGCTAGAGATTACGGGGCAGTCAACACTGAAGCTTTCTTT.